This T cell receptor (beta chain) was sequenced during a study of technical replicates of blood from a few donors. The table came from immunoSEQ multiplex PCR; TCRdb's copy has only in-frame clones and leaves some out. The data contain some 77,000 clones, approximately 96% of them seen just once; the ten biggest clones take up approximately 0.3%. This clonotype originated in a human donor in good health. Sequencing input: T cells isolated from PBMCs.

The CDR3 DNA reads TGTGCCAGCAGCTACCGACTAGCGGGAAGGTACGAGCAGTACTTC. Translating gives CASSYRLAGRYEQYF. This rearrangement joins TRBV7-8 to TRBJ2-7, with 11 bases aligning to TRBD2. Per germline, CDR1 SGHVS and CDR2 FQNEAQ. Trimming at V came to 4 bases and at J to 4 bases, leaving 6 bases not matched to a gene. The CDR3 has 15 amino acids.